This T cell receptor beta chain was documented in a study of molecular identifiers for immune sequencing clone quantification. This clonotype has ten or more counts. What it binds is not known. This CDR3 has 10 residues. Germline V gene sequence: CDR1 SQVTM, CDR2 ANQGSEA. V lost 0 bases and J lost 7, with 3 bases in between. Using its own MiXCR run on the PCR reads, TCRdb lists one record per CDR3 protein. The profile shows 20,000 to 30,000 distinct CDR3 sequences, approximately 17% of them singletons. Study results and limitations: Clones of above 20 RNA copies carried over 97% of effector molecules; in naive cells they carried under 1%.

V usage is TRBV29-1 and J usage is TRBJ1-1; D unresolved. Sequenced sample: naive CD8+ T cells from blood, with Jurkat cell RNA spiked in. Documented subset: FACS-sorted CD8+CD4-CCR7+CD45RA+ naive T cells. The receptor comes from a human donor in good health. Some libraries in this study had Jurkat cell RNA spiked in. The CDR3 is CSVEDFEAFF. In DNA form, the CDR3 reads TGCAGCGTTGAAGATTTTGAAGCTTTCTTT.